This entry lists 23 T cell receptor beta chains sequenced from one sample in a study of human T cells and chemical hapten exposure. The time point denotes: patch test 3, about 24 weeks after DPC sensitization. Treatment: therapeutic diphenylcyclopropenone sensitization with weekly scalp DPC. TCRdb re-called the RACE reads with MiXCR, one entry per CDR3 protein. The sample gives fewer than 200,000 distinct CDR3 sequences, roughly 26% of which show up once; roughly 2% is in the top ten. Sequenced material: whole blood, taken in connection with sensitization to the hapten diphenylcyclopropenone (DPC). Every receptor here comes from a woman between 18 and 29 years old with alopecia areata. Some clones in this sample may be carry-over from other donors' samples.

This chain links TRBV5-1 with TRBJ2-7; the D is unclear. This CDR3 contains 15 residues. The germline gives CDR1 SGHRS, CDR2 YFSETQ. Trimming cost V 0 bases and J 0 bases, with 10 bases left between them. This CDR3 is CASSLADVYSYEQYF. The CDR3 nucleotides read TGCGCCAGCAGCTTGGCGGACGTGTACTCCTACGAGCAGTACTTC.

V and J are TRBV2 and TRBJ1-2; TRBD1 matches 7 bases. Unmatched junction bases numbered 7, after V lost 6 bases and J lost 0 bases. The germline CDR1 and CDR2 sequences are SNHLY and FYNNEI. The CDR3 is 15 residues long. CDR3 amino acids: CASSSNRGANYGYTF. DNA of the CDR3: TGTGCCAGCAGCAGCAACAGGGGTGCTAACTATGGCTACACCTTC.

The J gene is TRBJ2-7, the V gene TRBV9; D is perhaps TRBD1 or TRBD2 (5 bases each). The germline V and J ends were trimmed by 3 bases and 2 bases, with 12 bases remaining between them. The CDR3 has 14 amino acids. Germline CDR1 and CDR2: SGDLS and YYNGEE. CDR3: CASSAGTVTYEQYF. CDR3 bases: TGTGCCAGCAGCGCGGGGACGGTGACCTACGAGCAGTACTTC.

The chain links TRBV25-1 to TRBJ2-7; 9 bases are shared with TRBD1. Trimming removed 5 bases from V and 6 bases from J; junction bases left unmatched: 8. The germline CDR1 and CDR2 sequences are MGHDK and SYGVNS. The CDR3 length is 14 residues. CDR3 coding DNA: TGTGCCAGCAGTCGCGGACAGGGGCTAAGCGAGCAGTACTTC. Encoded protein: CASSRGQGLSEQYF.

V and J are TRBV5-1 and TRBJ2-3; TRBD1 aligns across 7 bases. The CDR3 runs 13 residues. Per the germline V gene, CDR1 is SGHRS and CDR2 is YFSETQ. The ends lost 4 bases at V and 9 bases at J; junction bases unmatched: 8. This CDR3 reads CASSTDRPATQYF. The CDR3 DNA reads TGCGCCAGCAGCACGGACAGGCCGGCCACGCAGTATTTT.

This clonotype was counted between two and nine times. The gene calls are TRBV18 and TRBJ1-1, with D perhaps matching TRBD1 (5 bases). V was cut by 3 bases and J by 6 bases, with 20 bases left in between. The CDR3 totals 16 residues. Looked up from germline, CDR1 is KGHSH and CDR2 is LQKENI. The CDR3 region is CASSPSRGRPGAEAFF. The DNA for the CDR3 is TGTGCCAGCTCACCCTCGAGGGGACGGCCGGGCGCTGAAGCTTTCTTT.

Many counts were recorded for this clonotype. The chain employs TRBV15 and TRBJ1-1; D unresolved. From germline, CDR1 is LNHNV and CDR2 YYDKDF (reference sequence). Trimming took 1 base from V and 1 from J, leaving 13 bases between them. The CDR3 has 16 amino acids. The CDR3 nucleotides are TGTGCCACCAGCAGAGGCCTCGTGAAGCGGAACACTGAAGCTTTCTTT. This encodes CATSRGLVKRNTEAFF.

The chain combines TRBV10-3 with TRBJ2-3; D is uncertain. Germline CDR1 reads ENHRY; CDR2 reads SYGVKD. The CDR3 has 12 residues. V shed 0 bases and J shed 6 bases, with 4 bases lying between them. CDR3 sequence reads: CAISESWDTQYF. The CDR3 region has the DNA TGTGCCATCAGTGAGTCTTGGGATACGCAGTATTTT.

CDR3 sequence (DNA): TGTGCCAGCAGCCCTACGGACAGGGAAAGTATTTCCTACAATGAGCAGTTCTTC. It translates to CASSPTDRESISYNEQFF. The chain couples TRBV14 to TRBJ2-1; 8 bases fit TRBD1. The trim removed 4 bases at V and 1 base at J, leaving 12 bases unmatched. In germline, CDR1 is SGHDN, CDR2 FVKESK. The CDR3 has 18 residues.

The table lists this clonotype with a few counts. V and J are TRBV7-2 and TRBJ1-2; weak D call: TRBD1 (5 bases). The CDR3 is 15 amino acids. CDR1 is SGHTA, CDR2 FQGNSA, per germline. The V gene lost 5 bases and the J gene lost 0 bases, with 13 bases spanning the gap. The CDR3 nucleotides read TGTGCCAGCAGCCCACAGGCGGATTCTAACTATGGCTACACCTTC. This gives the protein CASSPQADSNYGYTF.

There are a few counts of this clonotype. The chain is built from TRBV11-2 and TRBJ2-7; 9 nucleotides agree with TRBD1. Germline CDR1 SGHAT, CDR2 FQNNGV. The V and J ends lost 6 bases and 0 bases, in that order; junction bases with no gene match: 6. This CDR3 spans 15 amino acids. The CDR3: CASSLGQGYSYEQYF. The CDR3, as DNA: TGTGCCAGCAGTCTGGGACAGGGATACTCCTACGAGCAGTACTTC.

This clonotype was observed a few times. DNA of the CDR3: TGTGCCAGCAGTTTACTGAAGGTTGCAGCTAGCACAGATACGCAGTATTTT. It translates to CASSLLKVAASTDTQYF. The chain links TRBV27 to TRBJ2-3; no firm D call. The germline V and J ends were trimmed by 2 bases and 0 bases, with 15 bases remaining between them. Germline V gives CDR1 MNHEY, CDR2 SMNVEV (reference sequence). The CDR3 totals 17 residues.

The chain carries TRBV5-1 and TRBJ2-7; no definite D call. Looked up from germline, CDR1 is SGHRS and CDR2 is YFSETQ. The V end lost 3 bases, the J end lost 1 base, and 11 bases lay between the germline ends. The CDR3 runs 14 residues. The CDR3 is CASSSGPLSYEQYF. CDR3 DNA: TGCGCCAGCAGCTCCGGACCGCTTTCCTACGAGCAGTACTTC. Full variable domain (remainder filled in from reference TRBV5-1 and TRBJ2-7): KAGVTQTPRYLIKTRGQQVTLSCSPISGHRSVSWYQQTPGQGLQFLFEYFSETQRNKGNFPGRFSGRQFSNSRSEMNVSTLELGDSALYLCASSSGPLSYEQYFGPGTRLTVT.

The V and J genes are TRBV4-2 and TRBJ1-4, with TRBD1 matching 8 bases. The germline CDR1 and CDR2 sequences are LGHNA and YNFKEQ. The CDR3 is made up of 14 amino acids. Trimming cost V 5 bases and J 5 bases; bases outside gene matches: 4. CDR3 in DNA: TGTGCCAGCAGCTATCGGACAGGGAATGAAAAACTGTTTTTT. This translates into CASSYRTGNEKLFF.

This clonotype was observed at least ten times. The V gene is TRBV10-3, the J gene TRBJ2-5; D might be TRBD1 (6 bases). Germline lookup yields CDR1 ENHRY and CDR2 SYGVKD. This CDR3 region has 13 residues. V was shortened by 4 bases and J by 2 bases, with 8 bases between the two germline ends. CDR3 residues: CAISGTDQETQYF. The CDR3 DNA reads TGTGCCATCAGTGGGACAGATCAAGAGACCCAGTACTTC.

This clonotype was recorded many times. V gene TRBV5-1 combines with J gene TRBJ1-2; D might be TRBD1 (5 bases). V was shortened by 4 bases and J by 4 bases, with 17 bases between the two germline ends. Germline V lookup: CDR1 SGHRS, CDR2 YFSETQ. CDR3 length: 15 amino acids. The CDR3 DNA follows: TGCGCCAGCAGCATCCGGGACCGCGATCTCTATGGCTACACCTTC. Translated, it gives CASSIRDRDLYGYTF.

CDR3 coding DNA: TGTGCCAGCAGTGGCCGGGTTAGGTCCTACAATGAGCAGTTCTTC. Protein sequence: CASSGRVRSYNEQFF. This chain joins TRBV2 and TRBJ2-1; D unresolved. This CDR3 contains 15 residues. Trimming cost V 4 bases and J 1 base, with 11 bases left between them. From germline, CDR1 is SNHLY and CDR2 FYNNEI.

This clonotype came up many times. This chain links TRBV20-1 with TRBJ2-7; D is unresolved. The CDR3 covers 12 residues. Germline V gene data show CDR1 as DFQATT and CDR2 as SNEGSKA (reference sequence). Trimming shortened V by 0 bases and J by 3 bases, and 6 bases separated the two germline ends. The CDR3: CSAREGDYEQYF. As DNA, the CDR3 is TGCAGTGCTAGAGAGGGCGACTACGAGCAGTACTTC.

This clonotype was detected only a few times. V is TRBV29-1 and J is TRBJ2-5; maybe TRBD1 (5 bases). CDR1 and CDR2 from the germline V gene are SQVTM and ANQGSEA. The CDR3 has 12 residues. Trimming cost V 1 base and J 6 bases, with 9 bases left between them. This CDR3 is CSVEGRDQTQYF. DNA for the CDR3: TGCAGCGTTGAAGGCAGGGATCAGACCCAGTACTTC. Full variable domain (remainder filled in from reference TRBV29-1 and TRBJ2-5): SAVISQKPSRDICQRGTSLTIQCQVDSQVTMMFWYRQQPGQSLTLIATANQGSEATYESGFVIDKFPISRPNLTFSTLTVSNMSPEDSSIYLCSVEGRDQTQYFGPGTRLLVL.

This chain connects TRBV29-1 to TRBJ1-1; the match to TRBD1 covers 8 bases. V lost 6 bases to trimming and J lost 0 bases; unmatched junction nucleotides: 3. The CDR3 runs 13 residues. The germline gives CDR1 SQVTM, CDR2 ANQGSEA. The CDR3 loop is CSVWTGMNTEAFF. The CDR3 DNA reads as TGCAGCGTGTGGACAGGGATGAACACTGAAGCTTTCTTT.

This clonotype was seen a handful of times. The chain combines TRBV27 with TRBJ2-7; TRBD2 matches 10 bases. With V trimmed by 3 bases and J by 4 bases, 6 bases remained unmatched. Germline V CDR1 and CDR2: MNHEY, SMNVEV (reference sequence). There are 15 residues in the CDR3. The CDR3 region is CASSFLAGVGYEQYF. The CDR3 DNA is TGTGCCAGCAGTTTCCTAGCGGGGGTGGGGTACGAGCAGTACTTC.

This chain connects TRBV20-1 to TRBJ1-5; D perhaps matches TRBD1 (5 bases). Trimming took off 6 bases at V and 0 bases at J, with 21 bases between the two ends. The CDR3 length is 17 residues. CDR1 DFQATT and CDR2 SNEGSKA come from the germline V gene (reference sequence). CDR3 sequence reads: CSAGVWGGQVSNQPQHF. The CDR3 region has the DNA TGCAGTGCCGGGGTATGGGGGGGTCAGGTTAGCAATCAGCCCCAGCATTTT.

V gene TRBV5-1 combines with J gene TRBJ2-1, with TRBD2 matching 9 bases. The CDR3 is 16 residues long. Germline CDR1 reads SGHRS; CDR2 reads YFSETQ. J was trimmed by 9 bases and V by 4 bases; bases with no gene match: 14. DNA of the CDR3: TGCGCCAGCAGCCCTGGTGCGGGGGGGCCGGCCACTGAGCAGTTCTTC. Residues: CASSPGAGGPATEQFF.